This is a list of T cell receptor beta chains from one sample in a study of cytomegalovirus exposure and HLA in healthy donors. Profiling relied on immunoSEQ multiplex PCR, and the TCRdb table lists in-frame clones only, not all of them. The sample records under 200,000 clones, roughly four fifths being singletons. The sample consisted of PBMCs. The receptors derive from a man aged 40-50 years in good health and CMV-seropositive. CDR3s include the opening cysteine and the closing phenylalanine or tryptophan. D genes are given only for firm matches. Not every row has a clone size; where given, it reads once, few, many or a size class.

V: TRBV4-1
size: NA
D: NA
J: TRBJ1-1
DNA: TGCGCCAGCAGCCAAGATCAGGGAAACACTGAAGCTTTCTTT
CDR3: CASSQDQGNTEAFF

V: TRBV7-3
size: NA
D: TRBD1
J: TRBJ1-1
DNA: TGTGCCAGCAGCTTGGACAGGCTGCCCGTTGAAGCTTTCTTT
CDR3: CASSLDRLPVEAFF

V: TRBV12-5
size: NA
D: TRBD1
J: TRBJ2-1
DNA: TGTGCTAGTGGTATGGGACAGGTTAAGCATGAGCAGTTCTTC
CDR3: CASGMGQVKHEQFF

V: TRBV5-5
size: NA
D: TRBD1
J: TRBJ1-2
DNA: TGTGCCAGCAGCGGGGACAGGGAGACCTATGGCTACACCTTC
CDR3: CASSGDRETYGYTF

V: TRBV19
size: NA
D: NA
J: TRBJ2-4
DNA: TGTGCCAGTAGTATCGGACAGCAAAAAAACATTCAGTACTTC
CDR3: CASSIGQQKNIQYF

V: TRBV5-1
size: NA
D: NA
J: TRBJ2-7
DNA: TGCGCCAGCAGCTTGGCTTACGTGGGGCCGACATCCGAGCAGTACTTC
CDR3: CASSLAYVGPTSEQYF

V: TRBV4-1
size: NA
D: NA
J: TRBJ1-4
DNA: TGCGCCAGCAGCCAAGATCTTACAGGCCCTAATGAAAAACTGTTTTTT
CDR3: CASSQDLTGPNEKLFF

V: TRBV27
size: NA
D: NA
J: TRBJ1-5
DNA: TGTGCCAGCAGTTTCTCCGGCAATCAGCCCCAGCATTTT
CDR3: CASSFSGNQPQHF

V: TRBV5-1
size: few
D: TRBD1
J: TRBJ2-7
DNA: TGCGCCAGCAGCTGGACAGGGGATGGGTACGAGCAGTACTTC
CDR3: CASSWTGDGYEQYF

V: TRBV7-2
size: NA
D: TRBD2
J: TRBJ2-7
DNA: TGTGCCAGCAGCCCCCGGACTAGCGAGTACGAGCAGTACTTC
CDR3: CASSPRTSEYEQYF

V: TRBV11-1
size: NA
D: NA
J: TRBJ2-4
DNA: TGTGCCAGCAGCTACCCTTCCACCGGGAACTTAGCCAAAAACATTCAGTACTTC
CDR3: CASSYPSTGNLAKNIQYF

V: TRBV21-1
size: NA
D: NA
J: TRBJ2-2
DNA: TGTGCCAGCAGCGCCCCCAGGGGTTCGAACACCGGGGAGCTGTTTTTT
CDR3: CASSAPRGSNTGELFF

V: TRBV7-2
size: NA
D: NA
J: TRBJ1-1
DNA: TGTGCCAGCAGCTTAGTTAGAGACACTGAAGCTTTCTTT
CDR3: CASSLVRDTEAFF

V: TRBV28
size: NA
D: TRBD2
J: TRBJ2-7
DNA: TGTGCCAGCAGCCCCGGACTAGCGGGATTGGCCGGCGGGCAGTACTTC
CDR3: CASSPGLAGLAGGQYF

V: TRBV5-1
size: NA
D: TRBD2
J: TRBJ2-3
DNA: TGCGCCAGCAGCTCCACTAGCGGGACGACAGATACGCAGTATTTT
CDR3: CASSSTSGTTDTQYF

V: TRBV4-2
size: NA
D: TRBD2
J: TRBJ2-3
DNA: TGTGCCAGCAGCCAAATTCCTCCGGGGGGGCCGGACGGCCCAGATACGCAGTATTTT
CDR3: CASSQIPPGGPDGPDTQYF

V: TRBV5-8
size: NA
D: NA
J: TRBJ2-7
DNA: TGTGCCAGCAGCCTTCATGAGGGCGGTCTCTCCATTGAGCAGTACTTC
CDR3: CASSLHEGGLSIEQYF

V: TRBV14
size: once
D: NA
J: TRBJ1-1
DNA: TGTGCCAGCAGCCGAGGGTACACTGAAGCTTTCTTT
CDR3: CASSRGYTEAFF

V: TRBV6-6
size: NA
D: TRBD2
J: TRBJ2-5
DNA: TGTGCCAGCAGAGGGAGCGGGAGGGCCGGTGAGACCCAGTACTTC
CDR3: CASRGSGRAGETQYF

V: TRBV5-8
size: NA
D: NA
J: TRBJ1-1
DNA: TGTGCCAGCAGCTTACGGCGGGGCGTGACCACTGAAGCTTTCTTT
CDR3: CASSLRRGVTTEAFF

V: TRBV6-1
size: once
D: TRBD1
J: TRBJ2-7
DNA: TGTGCCAGCAGTGAAGTGACAGGGGGAACCACCTACGAGCAGTACTTC
CDR3: CASSEVTGGTTYEQYF

V: TRBV6-5
size: NA
D: TRBD1
J: TRBJ1-4
DNA: TGTGCCAGCAGTTACGGACAGGGGGGAACTAATGAAAAACTGTTTTTT
CDR3: CASSYGQGGTNEKLFF

V: TRBV5-5
size: NA
D: NA
J: TRBJ1-2
DNA: TGTGCCAGCAGCTTGGAGGCAGTAGCCTATGGCTACACCTTC
CDR3: CASSLEAVAYGYTF

V: TRBV5-6
size: NA
D: TRBD2
J: TRBJ2-1
DNA: TGTGCCAGCAGTCGCTTAGGTAGCGGGAGTGACAATGAGCAGTTCTTC
CDR3: CASSRLGSGSDNEQFF

V: TRBV6-5
size: NA
D: NA
J: TRBJ1-1
DNA: TGTGCCAGCAGACGGGGGGGCGGCACTGAAGCTTTCTTT
CDR3: CASRRGGGTEAFF

V: TRBV11-2
size: NA
D: TRBD2
J: TRBJ2-1
DNA: TGTGCCAGCAGCTTAGTGGGCCTAGCGGGGGACAATGAGCAGTTCTTC
CDR3: CASSLVGLAGDNEQFF

V: TRBV11-1
size: NA
D: NA
J: TRBJ1-2
DNA: TGTGCCAGCAGGGGTAGCGGGACTAACTATGGCTACACCTTC
CDR3: CASRGSGTNYGYTF

V: TRBV5-4
size: NA
D: NA
J: TRBJ2-7
DNA: TGTGCCAGCAGCTTGGACTCCCCGGGAGAGCAGTACTTC
CDR3: CASSLDSPGEQYF

V: TRBV7-6
size: NA
D: TRBD2
J: TRBJ2-5
DNA: TGTGCCAGCAGCTTAGGACTAGCGGGAGTTCAAGAGACCCAGTACTTC
CDR3: CASSLGLAGVQETQYF

V: TRBV27
size: NA
D: NA
J: TRBJ2-6
DNA: TGTGCCAGCAGTTTCGACAGACCCTTGAGCTCTGGGGCCAACGTCCTGACTTTC
CDR3: CASSFDRPLSSGANVLTF

V: TRBV7-9
size: NA
D: NA
J: TRBJ2-5
DNA: TGTTCCATCACAGGATCCCAAGAGACCCAGTACTTC
CDR3: CSITGSQETQYF

V: TRBV7-9
size: NA
D: NA
J: TRBJ2-3
DNA: TGTGCCAGCAGCTTAGCGGGGGGGCCCAATACGCAGTATTTT
CDR3: CASSLAGGPNTQYF

V: TRBV30
size: NA
D: NA
J: TRBJ1-5
DNA: TGTGCCTGGAGTGTAGGGGGAGATCAGCCCCAGCATTTT
CDR3: CAWSVGGDQPQHF

V: TRBV5-4
size: once
D: NA
J: TRBJ2-7
DNA: TGTGCCAGCAGCCGCACGACAGGTGAAGCCTACGAGCAGTACTTC
CDR3: CASSRTTGEAYEQYF

V: TRBV15
size: NA
D: NA
J: TRBJ2-5
DNA: TGTGCCACCAGCAGAGTGGCAAATTGGGAGACCCAGTACTTC
CDR3: CATSRVANWETQYF

V: TRBV7-2
size: NA
D: NA
J: TRBJ2-5
DNA: TGTGCCAGCAGCTTAGTTTTGGGAGTCCAAGAGACCCAGTACTTC
CDR3: CASSLVLGVQETQYF

V: TRBV5-1
size: NA
D: NA
J: TRBJ2-2
DNA: TGCGCCAGCAGCTTCCCCGTCGACAGGAACACCGGGGAGCTGTTTTTT
CDR3: CASSFPVDRNTGELFF

V: TRBV29-1
size: NA
D: NA
J: TRBJ2-7
DNA: TGCAGTGGTGTAGGGATTGGGACTGCCGAGCAGTACTTC
CDR3: CSGVGIGTAEQYF

V: TRBV30
size: few
D: TRBD2
J: TRBJ2-7
DNA: TGTGCCTGGGGACGACCGGGACTAGCGGGTGACGAGCAGTACTTC
CDR3: CAWGRPGLAGDEQYF

V: TRBV5-1
size: NA
D: TRBD2
J: TRBJ2-1
DNA: TGCGCCAGCAGCTTGTCAGGTAGCGGGGGGCTCTACAATGAGCAGTTCTTC
CDR3: CASSLSGSGGLYNEQFF

V: TRBV7-7
size: NA
D: TRBD1
J: TRBJ1-5
DNA: TGTGCCAGCAGCTCGGGACAGGGGAGCAACAATCGGCCCCAGCATTTT
CDR3: CASSSGQGSNNRPQHF

V: TRBV5-1
size: NA
D: NA
J: TRBJ2-4
DNA: TGCGCCAGCAGCTTGGGTACGGGTACCAAAAACATTCAGTACTTC
CDR3: CASSLGTGTKNIQYF

V: TRBV7-9
size: NA
D: NA
J: TRBJ2-5
DNA: TGTGCCAGCAGTTCCGGGTTTTTCGAAGAGACCCAGTACTTC
CDR3: CASSSGFFEETQYF

V: TRBV7-6
size: NA
D: NA
J: TRBJ2-2
DNA: TGTGCCAGCAGTCTTCCGGGGGACGACACCGGGGAGCTGTTTTTT
CDR3: CASSLPGDDTGELFF

V: TRBV11-2
size: NA
D: TRBD2
J: TRBJ2-7
DNA: TGTGCCAGCCAACTAGCGGGACCCCCCGAGCAGTACTTC
CDR3: CASQLAGPPEQYF

V: TRBV6-1
size: NA
D: TRBD1
J: TRBJ2-1
DNA: TGTGCCAGCAGTGAACGGGACAGGGCCAATGAGCAGTTCTTC
CDR3: CASSERDRANEQFF

V: TRBV5-1
size: once
D: NA
J: TRBJ2-7
DNA: TGCGCCAGCAGCAAACAACTCCAGGGCTACGAGCAGTACTTC
CDR3: CASSKQLQGYEQYF

V: TRBV7-9
size: NA
D: TRBD2
J: TRBJ2-1
DNA: TGTGCCAGCAGCTTTCTAGCGGGAGCGAGCCCCGGATCCTACAATGAGCAGTTCTTC
CDR3: CASSFLAGASPGSYNEQFF

V: TRBV9
size: once
D: NA
J: TRBJ2-7
DNA: TGTGCCAGCAGCGTAGCTGTTGGGAGCCACGAGCAGTACTTC
CDR3: CASSVAVGSHEQYF

V: TRBV11-1
size: few
D: TRBD1
J: TRBJ2-5
DNA: TGTGCCAGCAGGCAAGACAGGGTGGCAGAGACCCAGTACTTC
CDR3: CASRQDRVAETQYF

V: TRBV9
size: NA
D: TRBD2
J: TRBJ2-5
DNA: TGTGCCAGCAGCGCCAACCCCCCAGGACTAGCGGGGCAAGAGACCCAGTACTTC
CDR3: CASSANPPGLAGQETQYF

V: TRBV5-1
size: NA
D: NA
J: TRBJ1-2
DNA: TGCGCCAGCAGCTCTCAGGGTGATTCTAACTATGGCTACACCTTC
CDR3: CASSSQGDSNYGYTF

V: TRBV7-2
size: NA
D: NA
J: TRBJ1-4
DNA: TGTGCCAGCAGCTTCCAAGGGGGGGAGAATGAAAAACTGTTTTTT
CDR3: CASSFQGGENEKLFF

V: TRBV11-2
size: NA
D: NA
J: TRBJ2-7
DNA: TGTGCCAGCAGCCCTGGGCCAGGGGCTCCTTACGAGCAGTACTTC
CDR3: CASSPGPGAPYEQYF

V: TRBV19
size: NA
D: NA
J: TRBJ2-5
DNA: TGTGCCAGTAGTCGGGGCCAGGGGGAGACCCAGTACTTC
CDR3: CASSRGQGETQYF

V: TRBV5-1
size: NA
D: NA
J: TRBJ2-3
DNA: TGCGCCAGCAGCTTGGGGGCCGGATTTGACACAGATACGCAGTATTTT
CDR3: CASSLGAGFDTDTQYF

V: TRBV6-5
size: NA
D: TRBD1
J: TRBJ2-5
DNA: TGTGCCAGCAGAACAGGGGGGCTCGGGACCCAGTACTTC
CDR3: CASRTGGLGTQYF

V: TRBV5-4
size: NA
D: TRBD2
J: TRBJ2-5
DNA: TGTGCCAGCAGCTTGGGCGGCGGGGGGGCTCAAGAGACCCAGTACTTC
CDR3: CASSLGGGGAQETQYF

V: TRBV27
size: NA
D: TRBD2
J: TRBJ2-1
DNA: TGTGCCAGCAGTTTCAGGGGGGGACTAGCGGGAGGGCCGGGTAATGAGCAGTTCTTC
CDR3: CASSFRGGLAGGPGNEQFF